The text below deals with one TCR beta chain. Its antigen is unknown. Average productive template count per sample was roughly 38,000. The table came from immunoSEQ multiplex PCR; TCRdb's copy has only in-frame clones and leaves some out. The sample has 7,500 to 10,000 clones, more than 90% seen once. These data are taken from a study of STAT3 mutations in large granular lymphocyte leukemia. The germline gives CDR1 MNHEY, CDR2 SMNVEV (reference sequence). Trimming removed 4 bases from V and 5 bases from J, with 8 bases in between. The CDR3 is 12 amino acids. Overall study results and limits: Every T-LGLL patient had at least one immunodominant TCRbeta clonotype. In some patients, a small highly pathogenic clone possibly went undetected.

The chain has TRBV27 and TRBJ1-1; D remains unclear. Material for sequencing was peripheral blood mononuclear cells. This TCR came from a man aged 60-69 years with T-cell large granular lymphocyte leukemia. Some clones in this sample may be carry-over from other donors' samples. The CDR3 DNA reads TGTGCCAGCAGTTCAATTACTACTGAAGCTTTCTTT. Translating it yields CASSSITTEAFF.